The source of this T cell receptor (beta chain) is a study of blood T cell repertoires in COVID-19. Profiling relied on immunoSEQ multiplex PCR, and the TCRdb table lists in-frame clones only, not all of them. The sample includes more than 80,000 clones, around 90% seen only once; the top ten take 18%. Looked up from germline, CDR1 is LNHDA and CDR2 is SQIVND (reference sequence). CDR3 length equals 13 residues. V was pared by 3 bases and J by 4 bases, with 9 bases between. The clonotype originates from a woman aged 55-69 years with COVID-19, enrolled during active disease. The chain links TRBV19 to TRBJ1-2; D is perhaps TRBD1 (6 bases). Sequencing was performed on peripheral blood. Here the CDR3 reads CASSIDRIYGYTF. Here the CDR3 DNA reads TGTGCCAGTAGTATCGACAGGATCTATGGCTACACCTTC.